This is a list of T cell receptor beta chains from one sample in a study of T cell repertoires in cytomegalovirus infection. One entry per CDR3 protein results from TCRdb running MiXCR on the reads. In the table there are approximately 600,000 distinct CDR3 sequences, roughly 43% of which are singletons. Their specific antigens are unknown. This material consisted of cultured PBMCs, taken from culture after CMV antigen stimulation. The source of these receptors is a human donor in good health (CMV status not recorded). Some clones in this sample may be carry-over from other donors' samples. CDR3s include the opening cysteine and the closing phenylalanine or tryptophan. A D gene is named only where the DNA matches it firmly. Expanded clones get a size class; other rows say once, few or many, or leave the size out.

V	J	D	length	size	CDR3	DNA
TRBV7-2	TRBJ1-3	-	15	few	CASSYGTPSGNTIYF	TGTGCCAGCAGCTACGGGACACCATCTGGAAACACCATATATTTT
TRBV7-6	TRBJ1-1	-	11	few	CASSRRGEAFF	TGTGCCAGCAGTCGCCGGGGTGAAGCTTTCTTT
TRBV7-6	TRBJ2-7	TRBD1	14	few	CASSLGTGLTEQYF	TGTGCCAGCAGCTTAGGGACAGGCTTGACCGAGCAGTACTTC
TRBV20-1	TRBJ2-1	TRBD2	16	-	CSASRLRGDRFHEQFF	TGCAGTGCTAGCCGTCTGCGGGGGGACCGCTTCCATGAGCAGTTCTTC
TRBV6-1	TRBJ2-5	-	16	few	CASSEEVGHLQETQYF	TGTGCCAGCAGTGAAGAGGTCGGACACCTTCAAGAGACCCAGTACTTC
TRBV5-5	TRBJ2-3	-	16	-	CASSLGASWGGDTQYF	TGTGCCAGCAGCTTGGGGGCTAGCTGGGGCGGAGATACGCAGTATTTT
TRBV28	TRBJ2-2	-	16	-	CASSFRGGKNTGELFF	TGTGCCAGCAGTTTTCGTGGGGGGAAAAACACCGGGGAGCTGTTTTTT
TRBV7-9	TRBJ2-3	TRBD1	16	few	CASSRWTGVHPDTQYF	TGTGCCAGCAGCAGATGGACAGGGGTCCACCCAGATACGCAGTATTTT
TRBV19	TRBJ2-1	-	14	few	CASSVLSSYNEQFF	TGTGCCAGTAGTGTTCTAAGCTCTTACAATGAGCAGTTCTTC
TRBV28	TRBJ2-5	TRBD2	17	few	CASSFALAGGHQETQYF	TGTGCCAGCAGTTTTGCACTAGCGGGAGGCCACCAAGAGACCCAGTACTTC